This T cell receptor beta chain was identified in a study of T cells in narcolepsy. Findings of the study overall: Comparing one patient's CSF and blood CD4+ clonotypes highlighted HCRT- and TRIB2-specific autoreactive clonotypes. Reportedly, autoreactive clonotypes were serially detected in patients' blood but not controls'.

Comment on this clone: The antigen is not known.

There are 16 residues in the CDR3. CDR1 is LNHDA and CDR2 is SQIVND in the germline V gene (reference sequence). V lost 1 base to trimming and J lost 4 bases; unmatched junction nucleotides: 8. Profiling relied on immunoSEQ multiplex PCR, and the TCRdb table lists in-frame clones only, not all of them. This repertoire shows fewer than 40,000 clones, about four fifths found once; its top ten account for around 2%. The receptor's source is a human donor in good health. This chain connects TRBV19 to TRBJ1-1; 8 nucleotides align to TRBD1. Sample: memory (CD45RA-) CD4+ T cells from blood. CDR3 DNA: TGTGCCAGTAGTATAGGCGGGCAGACAGGGGCCACTGAAGCTTTCTTT. As protein: CASSIGGQTGATEAFF.